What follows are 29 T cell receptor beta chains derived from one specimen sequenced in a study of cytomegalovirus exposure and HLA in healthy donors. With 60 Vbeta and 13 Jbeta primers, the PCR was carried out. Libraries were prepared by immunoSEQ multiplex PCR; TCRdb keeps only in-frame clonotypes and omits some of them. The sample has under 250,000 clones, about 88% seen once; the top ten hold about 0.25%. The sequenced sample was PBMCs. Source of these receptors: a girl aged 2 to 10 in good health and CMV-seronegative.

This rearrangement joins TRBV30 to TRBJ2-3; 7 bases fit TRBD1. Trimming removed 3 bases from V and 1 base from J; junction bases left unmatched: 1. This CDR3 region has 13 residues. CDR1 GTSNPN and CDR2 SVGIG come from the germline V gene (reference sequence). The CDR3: CAWRGGGTDTQYF. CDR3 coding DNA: TGTGCCTGGAGAGGGGGCGGCACAGATACGCAGTATTTT.

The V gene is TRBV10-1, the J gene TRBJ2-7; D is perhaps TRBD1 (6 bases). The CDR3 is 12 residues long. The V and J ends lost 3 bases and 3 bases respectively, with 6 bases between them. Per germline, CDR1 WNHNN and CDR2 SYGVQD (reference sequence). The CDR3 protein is CASSEGGYEQYF. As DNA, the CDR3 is TGCGCCAGCAGTGAAGGGGGCTACGAGCAGTACTTC.

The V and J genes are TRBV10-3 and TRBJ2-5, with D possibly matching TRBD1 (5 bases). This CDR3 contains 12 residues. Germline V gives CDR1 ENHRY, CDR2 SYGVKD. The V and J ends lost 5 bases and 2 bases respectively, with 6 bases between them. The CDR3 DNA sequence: TGTGCCATCAGTACAGGTCAAGAGACCCAGTACTTC. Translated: CAISTGQETQYF.

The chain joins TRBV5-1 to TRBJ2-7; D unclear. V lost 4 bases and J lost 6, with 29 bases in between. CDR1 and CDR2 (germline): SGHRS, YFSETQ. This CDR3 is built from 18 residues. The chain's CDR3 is CASSLFPAASGPTSEQYF. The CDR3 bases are TGCGCCAGCAGCCTCTTCCCCGCAGCGTCCGGCCCTACGAGCGAGCAGTACTTC.

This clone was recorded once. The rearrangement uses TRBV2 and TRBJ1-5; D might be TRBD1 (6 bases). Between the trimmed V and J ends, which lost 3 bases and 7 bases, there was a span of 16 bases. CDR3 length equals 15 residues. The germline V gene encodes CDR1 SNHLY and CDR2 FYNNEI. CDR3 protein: CASSDTLVRGQPQHF. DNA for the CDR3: TGTGCCAGCAGTGATACCCTAGTGAGGGGGCAGCCCCAGCATTTT.

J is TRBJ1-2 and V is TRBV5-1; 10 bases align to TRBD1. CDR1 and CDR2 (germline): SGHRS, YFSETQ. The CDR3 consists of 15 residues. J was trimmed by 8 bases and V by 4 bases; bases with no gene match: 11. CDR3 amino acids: CASSPPQGTGVGYTF. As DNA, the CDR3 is TGCGCCAGCAGCCCACCGCAGGGGACAGGGGTAGGCTACACCTTC.

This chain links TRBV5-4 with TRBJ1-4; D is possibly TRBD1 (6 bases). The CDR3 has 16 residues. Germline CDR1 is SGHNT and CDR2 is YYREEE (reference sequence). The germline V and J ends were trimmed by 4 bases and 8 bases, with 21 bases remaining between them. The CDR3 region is CASSLSTGNAREKLFF. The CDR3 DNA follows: TGTGCCAGCAGCCTGTCTACAGGGAACGCTCGCGAAAAACTGTTTTTT.

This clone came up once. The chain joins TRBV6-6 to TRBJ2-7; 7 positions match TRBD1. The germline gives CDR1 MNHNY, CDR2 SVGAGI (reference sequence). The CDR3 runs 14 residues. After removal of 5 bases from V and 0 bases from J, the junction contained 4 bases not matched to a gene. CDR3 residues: CASSQRTGSYEQYF. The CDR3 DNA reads TGTGCCAGCAGTCAACGGACAGGCTCCTACGAGCAGTACTTC.

For the CDR3, the DNA is TGTGCCAGCGGCCTTAGAGGGGGCCACTATGGCTACACCTTC. It specifies CASGLRGGHYGYTF. V is TRBV21-1 and J is TRBJ1-2; the tabulated D call, TRBD1, remains unverified against the DNA. TRBV21-1 is a documented pseudogene. This CDR3 has 14 amino acids.

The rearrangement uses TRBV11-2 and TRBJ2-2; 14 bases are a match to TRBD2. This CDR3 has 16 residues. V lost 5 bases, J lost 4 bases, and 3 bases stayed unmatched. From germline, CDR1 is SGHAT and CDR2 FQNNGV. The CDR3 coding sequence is TGTGCCAGCAGCACGGGACTAGCGGGGGTCACCGGGGAGCTGTTTTTT. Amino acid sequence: CASSTGLAGVTGELFF.

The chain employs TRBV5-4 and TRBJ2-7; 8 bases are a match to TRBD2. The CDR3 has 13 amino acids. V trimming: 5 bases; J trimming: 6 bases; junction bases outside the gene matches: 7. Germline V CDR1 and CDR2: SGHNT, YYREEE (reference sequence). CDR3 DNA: TGTGCCAGCAGTCGAGCGGGAGTAGGCGAGCAGTACTTC. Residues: CASSRAGVGEQYF.

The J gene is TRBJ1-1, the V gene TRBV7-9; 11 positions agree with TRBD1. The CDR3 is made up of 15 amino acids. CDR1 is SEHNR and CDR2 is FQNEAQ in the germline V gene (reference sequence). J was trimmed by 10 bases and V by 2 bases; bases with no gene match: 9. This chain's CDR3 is CASSLTDRGPPRAFF. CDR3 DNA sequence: TGTGCCAGCAGCTTAACGGACAGGGGGCCCCCCCGAGCTTTCTTT.

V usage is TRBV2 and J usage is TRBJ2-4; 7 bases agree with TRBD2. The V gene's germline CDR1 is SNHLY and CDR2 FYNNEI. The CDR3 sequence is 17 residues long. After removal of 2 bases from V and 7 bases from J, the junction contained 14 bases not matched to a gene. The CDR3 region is CASSERGGSWIRNIQYF. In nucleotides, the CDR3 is TGTGCCAGCAGTGAACGGGGCGGGAGCTGGATTCGGAACATTCAGTACTTC.

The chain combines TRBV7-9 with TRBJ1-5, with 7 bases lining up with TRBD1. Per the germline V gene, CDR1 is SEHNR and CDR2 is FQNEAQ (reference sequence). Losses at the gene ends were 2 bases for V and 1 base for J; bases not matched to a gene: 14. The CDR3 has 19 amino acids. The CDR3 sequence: CASSLFVVGPQGSNQPQHF. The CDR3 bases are TGTGCCAGCAGCTTATTCGTTGTCGGCCCACAGGGGAGCAATCAGCCCCAGCATTTT.

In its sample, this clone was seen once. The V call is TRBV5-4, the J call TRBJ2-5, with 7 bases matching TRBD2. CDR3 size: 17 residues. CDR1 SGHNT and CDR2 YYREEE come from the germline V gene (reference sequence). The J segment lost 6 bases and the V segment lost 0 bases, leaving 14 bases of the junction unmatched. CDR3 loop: CASSLGLRLAGVQTQYF. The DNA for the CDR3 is TGTGCCAGCAGCTTGGGCCTAAGGTTGGCGGGAGTCCAGACCCAGTACTTC.

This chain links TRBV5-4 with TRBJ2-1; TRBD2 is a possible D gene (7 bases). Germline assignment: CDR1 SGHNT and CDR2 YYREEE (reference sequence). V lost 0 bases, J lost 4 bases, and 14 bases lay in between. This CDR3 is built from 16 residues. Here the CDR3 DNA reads TGTGCCAGCAGCTTGGGGGGGGCTAGCGGTTACAATGAGCAGTTCTTC. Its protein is CASSLGGASGYNEQFF.

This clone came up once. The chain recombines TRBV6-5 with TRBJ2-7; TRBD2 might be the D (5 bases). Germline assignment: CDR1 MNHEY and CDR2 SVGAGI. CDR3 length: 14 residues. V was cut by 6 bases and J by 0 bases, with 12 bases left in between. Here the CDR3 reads CASRVPGSSYEQYF. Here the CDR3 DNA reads TGTGCCAGCAGGGTTCCGGGGTCCTCCTACGAGCAGTACTTC.

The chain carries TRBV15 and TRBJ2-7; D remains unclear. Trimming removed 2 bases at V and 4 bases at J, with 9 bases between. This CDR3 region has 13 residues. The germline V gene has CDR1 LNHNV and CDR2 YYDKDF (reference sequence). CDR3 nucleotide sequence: TGTGCCACCAGCAGATTAGCTCAGTACGAGCAGTACTTC. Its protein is CATSRLAQYEQYF.

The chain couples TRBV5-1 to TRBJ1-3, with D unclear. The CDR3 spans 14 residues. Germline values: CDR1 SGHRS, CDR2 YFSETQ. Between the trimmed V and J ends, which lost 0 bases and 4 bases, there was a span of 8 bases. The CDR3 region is CASSLAGQGNTIYF. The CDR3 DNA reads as TGCGCCAGCAGCTTGGCGGGTCAGGGAAACACCATATATTTT.

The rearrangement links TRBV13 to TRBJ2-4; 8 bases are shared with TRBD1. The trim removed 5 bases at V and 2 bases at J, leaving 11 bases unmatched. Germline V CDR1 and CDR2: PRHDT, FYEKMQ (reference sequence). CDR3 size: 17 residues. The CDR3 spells CASSATSGGNSKNIQYF. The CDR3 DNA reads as TGTGCCAGCAGCGCTACCTCAGGGGGCAATTCCAAAAACATTCAGTACTTC.

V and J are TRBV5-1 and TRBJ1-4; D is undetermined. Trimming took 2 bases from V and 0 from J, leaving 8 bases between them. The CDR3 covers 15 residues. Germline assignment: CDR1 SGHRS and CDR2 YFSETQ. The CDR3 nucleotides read TGCGCCAGCAGCTTTAGGGAGACAACTAATGAAAAACTGTTTTTT. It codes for CASSFRETTNEKLFF.

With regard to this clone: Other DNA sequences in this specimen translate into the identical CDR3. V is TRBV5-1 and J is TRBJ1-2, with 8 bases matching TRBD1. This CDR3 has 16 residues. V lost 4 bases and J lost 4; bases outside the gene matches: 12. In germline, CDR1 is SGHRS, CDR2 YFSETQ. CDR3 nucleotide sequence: TGCGCCAGCAGCCCAGCAAAGGACAGGGTGGGCTATGGCTACACCTTC. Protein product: CASSPAKDRVGYGYTF.

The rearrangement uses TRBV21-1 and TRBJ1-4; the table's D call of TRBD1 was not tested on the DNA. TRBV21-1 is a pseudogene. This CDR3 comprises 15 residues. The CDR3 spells CASSKEGGQVGKLFF. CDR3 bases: TGTGCCAGCAGCAAAGAAGGGGGACAAGTAGGAAAACTGTTTTTT.

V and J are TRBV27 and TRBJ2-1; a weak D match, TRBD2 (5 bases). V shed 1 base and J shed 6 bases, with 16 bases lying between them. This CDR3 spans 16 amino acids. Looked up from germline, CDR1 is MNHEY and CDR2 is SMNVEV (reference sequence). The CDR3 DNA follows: TGTGCCAGCAGTTTATTACCCCCGAGGGCTAGCAATGAGCAGTTCTTC. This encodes CASSLLPPRASNEQFF.

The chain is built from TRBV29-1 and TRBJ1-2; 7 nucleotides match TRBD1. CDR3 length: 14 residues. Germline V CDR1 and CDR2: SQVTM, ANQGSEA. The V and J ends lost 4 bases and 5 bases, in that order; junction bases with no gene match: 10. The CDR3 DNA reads TGCAGCGTTGGAGTGGCGGCAGGGGGTTATGGCTACACCTTC. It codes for CSVGVAAGGYGYTF. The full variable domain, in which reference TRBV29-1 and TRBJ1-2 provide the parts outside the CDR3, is SAVISQKPSRDICQRGTSLTIQCQVDSQVTMMFWYRQQPGQSLTLIATANQGSEATYESGFVIDKFPISRPNLTFSTLTVSNMSPEDSSIYLCSVGVAAGGYGYTFGSGTRLTVV.

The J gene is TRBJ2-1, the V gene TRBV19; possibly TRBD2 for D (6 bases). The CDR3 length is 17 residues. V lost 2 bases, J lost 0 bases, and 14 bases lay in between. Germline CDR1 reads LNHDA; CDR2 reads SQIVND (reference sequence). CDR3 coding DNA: TGTGCCAGTAGTATAATCCCCGGGAGCTTCTCCTACAATGAGCAGTTCTTC. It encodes CASSIIPGSFSYNEQFF.

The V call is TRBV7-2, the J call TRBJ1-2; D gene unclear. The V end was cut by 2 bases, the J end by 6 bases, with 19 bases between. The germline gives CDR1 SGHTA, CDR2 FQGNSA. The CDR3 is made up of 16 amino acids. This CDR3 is CASSLRFRGDLDGYTF. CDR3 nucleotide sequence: TGTGCCAGCAGCTTACGGTTCCGTGGAGATTTGGATGGCTACACCTTC. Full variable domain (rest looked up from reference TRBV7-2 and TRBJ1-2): GAGVSQSPSNKVTEKGKDVELRCDPISGHTALYWYRQSLGQGLEFLIYFQGNSAPDKSGLPSDRFSAERTGGSVSTLTIQRTQQEDSAVYLCASSLRFRGDLDGYTFGSGTRLTVV.

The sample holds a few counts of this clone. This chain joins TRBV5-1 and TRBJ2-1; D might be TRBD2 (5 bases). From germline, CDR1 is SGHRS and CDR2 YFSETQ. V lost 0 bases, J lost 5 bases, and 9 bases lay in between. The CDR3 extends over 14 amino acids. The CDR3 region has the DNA TGCGCCAGCAGCTTGGGCGAGGGCGACAATGAGCAGTTCTTC. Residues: CASSLGEGDNEQFF.

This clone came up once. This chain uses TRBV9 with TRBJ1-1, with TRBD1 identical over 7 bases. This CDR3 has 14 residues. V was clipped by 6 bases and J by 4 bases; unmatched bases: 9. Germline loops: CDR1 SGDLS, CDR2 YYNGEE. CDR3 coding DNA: TGTGCCAGCACCTCCGGGACAGAGGTCACTGAAGCTTTCTTT. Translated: CASTSGTEVTEAFF.